These 9 T cell receptor beta chains were all obtained from the same sample, sequenced in a study of cytomegalovirus exposure and HLA in healthy donors. The method was immunoSEQ multiplex PCR; TCRdb's version includes in-frame clones alone and lacks a portion of them. In the table there are about 95,000 clones, 85% of which are singletons. Sequenced: PBMCs. These receptors originate from a man between 18 and 35 years old in good health and CMV-seropositive.

The gene calls are TRBV5-6 and TRBJ2-7; TRBD1 aligns across 11 bases. After removal of 3 bases from V and 2 bases from J, the junction contained 4 bases not matched to a gene. The CDR3 is 15 residues long. The germline gives CDR1 SGHDT, CDR2 YYEEEE. This CDR3 reads CASSWRGQGAYEQYV. CDR3 coding DNA: TGTGCCAGCAGCTGGCGGGGACAGGGGGCCTACGAGCAGTACGTC.

In this sample, this clone turned up once. The gene calls are TRBV29-1 and TRBJ2-7; a possible D gene is TRBD1 (6 bases). Germline values: CDR1 SQVTM, CDR2 ANQGSEA. V gave up 3 bases and J gave up 5 bases, with 14 bases separating them. This CDR3 contains 13 residues. This chain's CDR3 is CSVDKGDYNEQYF. The CDR3 region has the DNA TGCAGCGTTGATAAGGGGGATTACAACGAGCAGTACTTC.

The CDR3 here is CAIRTPRGAGTSGSVEQFF. For the CDR3, the DNA is TGTGCCATCAGGACTCCAAGGGGGGCCGGGACTAGCGGGAGTGTCGAGCAGTTCTTC. The rearrangement uses TRBV10-3 and TRBJ2-1; 14 bases are shared with TRBD2. V shed 6 bases, J shed 10 bases, and the junction held 20 bases outside the gene matches. CDR1 is ENHRY and CDR2 is SYGVKD in the germline V gene. The CDR3 runs 19 residues.

V is TRBV7-8 and J is TRBJ1-4, with TRBD1 identical over 10 bases. This CDR3 spans 16 amino acids. The V gene end was trimmed by 4 bases and the J gene end by 6 bases; junction bases not matched to a gene: 8. Per the germline V gene, CDR1 is SGHVS and CDR2 is FQNEAQ. The CDR3 here is CASSSGQGTRDEKLFF. The CDR3 DNA follows: TGTGCCAGCAGCTCGGGACAGGGGACGAGGGATGAAAAACTGTTTTTT. Full variable domain (missing parts from reference TRBV7-8 and TRBJ1-4): GAGVSQSPRYKVAKRGQDVALRCDPISGHVSLFWYQQALGQGPEFLTYFQNEAQLDKSGLPSDRFFAERPEGSVSTLKIQRTQQEDSAVYLCASSSGQGTRDEKLFFGSGTQLSVL.

For the CDR3, the DNA is TGTGCCAGCAGTGACCCTTTTAACAAAGCTCGACCCCGCGGGGACAATCAGCCCCAGCATTTT. It codes for CASSDPFNKARPRGDNQPQHF. This chain uses TRBV2 with TRBJ1-5, with unresolved D. V gave up 3 bases and J gave up 3 bases, with 30 bases separating them. The CDR3 length is 21 residues. Germline CDR1 is SNHLY and CDR2 is FYNNEI.

This chain connects TRBV30 to TRBJ2-4; D uncertain. V shed 4 bases and J shed 0 bases, with 4 bases lying between them. The CDR3 totals 12 residues. Germline loops: CDR1 GTSNPN, CDR2 SVGIG (reference sequence). CDR3 bases: TGTGCCTGGAACAAAGCCAAAAACATTCAGTACTTC. Translated, it gives CAWNKAKNIQYF.

The chain uses TRBV10-3 and TRBJ2-3, with 12 bases fitting TRBD2. There are 16 residues in the CDR3. Trimming removed 3 bases from V and 1 base from J; junction bases left unmatched: 2. CDR1 is ENHRY and CDR2 is SYGVKD in the germline V gene. The chain's CDR3 is CAISDSSGRGTDTQYF. The CDR3 nucleotides are TGTGCCATCAGTGACTCTAGCGGGAGGGGCACAGATACGCAGTATTTT.

The chain joins TRBV5-4 to TRBJ2-3, with D possibly being TRBD2 (5 bases). The CDR3 spans 16 residues. V lost 4 bases and J lost 2, with 17 bases in between. Germline V gene sequence: CDR1 SGHNT, CDR2 YYREEE (reference sequence). The CDR3 here is CASSPHWEPITDTQYF. CDR3 DNA: TGTGCCAGCAGCCCCCACTGGGAGCCCATCACAGATACGCAGTATTTT.

The chain employs TRBV2 and TRBJ2-7; 7 positions agree with TRBD1. The CDR3 runs 13 residues. The germline V gene has CDR1 SNHLY and CDR2 FYNNEI. The V and J ends lost 6 bases and 1 base, in that order; junction bases with no gene match: 3. The CDR3 protein is CASRPGQSYEQYF. The CDR3 coding sequence is TGTGCCAGCAGGCCGGGACAGTCCTACGAGCAGTACTTC.